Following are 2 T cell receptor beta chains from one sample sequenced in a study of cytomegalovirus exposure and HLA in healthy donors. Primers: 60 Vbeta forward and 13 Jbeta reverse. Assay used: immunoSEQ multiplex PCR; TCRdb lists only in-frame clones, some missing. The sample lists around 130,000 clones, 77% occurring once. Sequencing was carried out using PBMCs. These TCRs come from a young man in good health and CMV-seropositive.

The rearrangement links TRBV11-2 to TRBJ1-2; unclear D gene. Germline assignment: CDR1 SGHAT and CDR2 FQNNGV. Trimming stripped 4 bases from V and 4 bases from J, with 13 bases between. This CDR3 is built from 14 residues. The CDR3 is CASSSRLGSYGYTF. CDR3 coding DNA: TGTGCCAGCAGCTCCCGATTGGGCTCCTATGGCTACACCTTC.

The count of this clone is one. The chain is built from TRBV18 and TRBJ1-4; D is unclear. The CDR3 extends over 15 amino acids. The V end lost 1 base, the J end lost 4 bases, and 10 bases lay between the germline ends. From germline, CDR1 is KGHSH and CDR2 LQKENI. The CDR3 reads CASSPRSVNNEKLFF. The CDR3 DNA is TGTGCCAGCTCACCACGTTCAGTGAATAATGAAAAACTGTTTTTT.